The entry that follows covers one T cell receptor beta chain sequence. The CDR3 regions of TCR beta were amplified from RNA transcripts. First-round RT-PCR of the TCR CDR3 relied on the HTBI primer set. TCRdb used MiXCR to reprocess the multiplex PCR reads, holding one entry per CDR3 protein. The sample includes under 250,000 distinct CDR3 sequences, roughly 17% of them seen just once. This sample is part of a study of T cells in Graves' hyperthyroidism and ophthalmopathy. Germline V gene sequence: CDR1 SGHTA, CDR2 FQGNSA. Germline trimming cut 11 bases from V and 3 bases from J; bases unmatched to any gene: 8. The length of the CDR3 is 14 residues.

The sequenced sample consisted of blood. This sequence originates from a man in his fifties with Graves' hyperthyroidism. The chain carries TRBV7-2 and TRBJ2-3; TRBD2 matches at 10 bases. DNA for the CDR3: TGTGCCGAGACGGGACTAGCGAGAACAGATACGCAGTATTTT. Its translation is CAETGLARTDTQYF.